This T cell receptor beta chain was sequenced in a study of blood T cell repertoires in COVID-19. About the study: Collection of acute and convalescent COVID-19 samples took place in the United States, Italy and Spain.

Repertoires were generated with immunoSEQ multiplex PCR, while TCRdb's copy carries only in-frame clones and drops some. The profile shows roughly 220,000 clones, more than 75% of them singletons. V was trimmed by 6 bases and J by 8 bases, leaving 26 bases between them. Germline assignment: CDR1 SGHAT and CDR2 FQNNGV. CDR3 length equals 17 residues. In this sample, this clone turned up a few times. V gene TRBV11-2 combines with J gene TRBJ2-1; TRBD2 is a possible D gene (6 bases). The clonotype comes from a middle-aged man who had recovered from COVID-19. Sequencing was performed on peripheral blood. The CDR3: CASRLRGLQGLFDEQFF. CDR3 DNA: TGTGCCAGCAGGCTTAGGGGCCTGCAGGGACTTTTCGATGAGCAGTTCTTC.